This passage covers 18 T cell receptor beta chains from one sample sequenced in a study of blood T cell repertoires in COVID-19. Clones were sequenced by immunoSEQ multiplex PCR, and TCRdb holds only the in-frame ones, with some missing. The sample has about 300,000 clones, about 89% seen once. Material for sequencing was PBMCs or T cells enriched from blood (not recorded which). Receptors originate from a woman aged 40 to 55 who had recovered from COVID-19.

Here the CDR3 DNA reads TGTGCCTGGAGTCAACAAACAGGAGACTATGGCTACACCTTC. It translates to CAWSQQTGDYGYTF. This sequence joins TRBV30 and TRBJ1-2, with D possibly TRBD1 on 5 matching bases. CDR3 size: 14 residues. Trimming shortened V by 2 bases and J by 3 bases, and 13 bases separated the two germline ends. Germline-derived CDR1 and CDR2 are GTSNPN and SVGIG (reference sequence). The complete variable domain, with remaining parts taken from reference TRBV30 and TRBJ1-2, reads SQTIHQWPATLVQPVGSPLSLECTVEGTSNPNLYWYRQAAGRGLQLLFYSVGIGQISSEVPQNLSASRPQDRQFILSSKKLLLSDSGFYLCAWSQQTGDYGYTFGSGTRLTVV.

This clone was seen just once. This sequence joins TRBV5-1 and TRBJ1-5, with D possibly TRBD1 on 5 matching bases. The CDR3 is 14 amino acids. V was trimmed by 0 bases and J by 8 bases, leaving 12 bases between them. The germline V gene encodes CDR1 SGHRS and CDR2 YFSETQ. The CDR3 coding sequence is TGCGCCAGCAGCTTGGAGGGGAGGCAAGAGCCCCAGCATTTT. Translating it yields CASSLEGRQEPQHF.

This clone is a singleton in its sample. For the CDR3, the DNA is TGTGCCAGCAGCGATAGTCCCGGGGGGGCCGGCCGGGAGCTGTTTTTT. Residues: CASSDSPGGAGRELFF. The chain employs TRBV9 and TRBJ2-2; 8 bases fit TRBD2. The germline V gene encodes CDR1 SGDLS and CDR2 YYNGEE. The CDR3 loop spans 16 amino acids. J lost 9 bases, V lost 3 bases, and 13 bases had no gene match.

V is TRBV11-2 and J is TRBJ2-7; D is uncertain. The V gene's germline CDR1 is SGHAT and CDR2 FQNNGV. This CDR3 region has 14 residues. V lost 0 bases to trimming and J lost 6 bases, with 12 bases between them. CDR3: CASSLDQRRSEQYF. In nucleotides, the CDR3 is TGTGCCAGCAGCTTAGACCAACGCAGATCCGAGCAGTACTTC.

Comments on this clone: Its ends do not fully match the called genes, so a read error is possible. The genes are TRBV14 and TRBJ2-7, with D perhaps TRBD1 (7 bases). The germline V gene has CDR1 SGHDN and CDR2 FVKESK. The CDR3 contains 17 residues. This chain's CDR3 is CASSQTPAGGHSCEQYF. CDR3 coding DNA: TGTGCCAGCAGCCAAACACCCGCAGGGGGGCATTCCTGCGAGCAGTACTTC.

The chain carries TRBV18 and TRBJ2-7; 8 bases match TRBD2. The trim removed 1 base at V and 6 bases at J, leaving 11 bases unmatched. The germline CDR1 and CDR2 sequences are KGHSH and LQKENI. The CDR3 has 16 amino acids. CDR3: CASSPQASGSGGEQYF. CDR3 nucleotide sequence: TGTGCCAGCTCACCACAAGCGAGCGGGAGTGGGGGCGAGCAGTACTTC.

The chain is built from TRBV6-6 and TRBJ1-2, with D tentatively TRBD1 (5 bases). The CDR3 sequence is 19 residues long. The germline CDR1 and CDR2 sequences are MNHNY and SVGAGI (reference sequence). Trimming took 5 bases from V and 5 from J, leaving 30 bases between them. CDR3 residues: CASSPSGRTTLVVGYGYTF. The CDR3, as DNA: TGTGCCAGCAGTCCCTCGGGGAGGACAACTCTGGTCGTAGGGTATGGCTACACCTTC.

This chain joins TRBV7-8 and TRBJ2-7, with D possibly TRBD1 on 5 matching bases. The CDR3 runs to 14 residues. V dropped 3 bases and J dropped 2 bases, with 11 bases sitting between them. Germline CDR1 reads SGHVS; CDR2 reads FQNEAQ. DNA for the CDR3: TGTGCCAGCAGCTTTAGCAGGGCCCCCTACGAGCAGTACTTC. As protein: CASSFSRAPYEQYF.

V and J are TRBV21-1 and TRBJ1-2. TRBV21-1 is marked as a pseudogene. The CDR3 totals 11 residues. This CDR3 reads CASRTGGGYTF. CDR3 coding DNA: TGTGCCAGCAGGACGGGGGGTGGCTACACCTTC.

The rearrangement uses TRBV10-2 and TRBJ1-1; D is unresolved. CDR1 is WSHSY and CDR2 is SAAADI in the germline V gene. Trimming left V 4 bases short and J 3 bases short, with 18 bases between. The CDR3 loop spans 16 amino acids. The CDR3 here is CASSGPQSGRHTEAFF. In DNA form, the CDR3 reads TGCGCCAGCAGTGGACCCCAGTCGGGGAGGCACACTGAAGCTTTCTTT.

The chain links TRBV5-4 to TRBJ2-7, with 7 bases aligning to TRBD2. Per the germline V gene, CDR1 is SGHNT and CDR2 is YYREEE (reference sequence). The CDR3 loop spans 14 amino acids. Trimming cost V 4 bases and J 5 bases; bases outside gene matches: 9. CDR3 coding DNA: TGTGCCAGCAGCGACGTCAGCGGGACCAACGAGCAGTACTTC. This encodes CASSDVSGTNEQYF.

The chain couples TRBV5-1 to TRBJ1-5; 9 bases map to TRBD1. The germline CDR1 and CDR2 sequences are SGHRS and YFSETQ. Germline trimming cut 2 bases from V and 5 bases from J; bases unmatched to any gene: 2. The CDR3 consists of 14 residues. CDR3 loop: CASSLTGGDQPQHF. DNA of the CDR3: TGCGCCAGCAGCTTAACAGGGGGCGATCAGCCCCAGCATTTT.

The V call is TRBV5-1, the J call TRBJ2-2; weak D call: TRBD1 (6 bases). The germline CDR1 and CDR2 sequences are SGHRS and YFSETQ. Trimming shortened V by 0 bases and J by 0 bases, and 12 bases separated the two germline ends. The CDR3 has 17 amino acids. In DNA form, the CDR3 reads TGCGCCAGCAGCTTGGTGAGGGCAGGGGCGAACACCGGGGAGCTGTTTTTT. The encoded protein is CASSLVRAGANTGELFF.

The chain employs TRBV11-2 and TRBJ2-3, with D perhaps TRBD1 (6 bases). Germline-derived CDR1 and CDR2 are SGHAT and FQNNGV. Trimming shortened V by 6 bases and J by 6 bases, and 7 bases separated the two germline ends. This CDR3 is 11 amino acids long. The CDR3 is CASRTGDTQYF. Here the CDR3 DNA reads TGTGCCAGCAGAACAGGGGATACGCAGTATTTT. Drawing the rest from reference TRBV11-2 and TRBJ2-3, the complete variable domain is EAGVAQSPRYKIIEKRQSVAFWCNPISGHATLYWYQQILGQGPKLLIQFQNNGVVDDSQLPKDRFSAERLKGVDSTLKIQPAKLEDSAVYLCASRTGDTQYFGPGTRLTVL.

The chain has TRBV4-1 and TRBJ2-2; D remains ambiguous. The CDR3 loop spans 14 amino acids. The germline V gene encodes CDR1 MGHRA and CDR2 YSYEKL. The V end was cut by 5 bases, the J end by 3 bases, with 10 bases between. CDR3: CASSFSLDTGELFF. CDR3 nucleotides: TGCGCCAGCAGCTTTTCACTGGACACCGGGGAGCTGTTTTTT.

V is TRBV19 and J is TRBJ1-2; unclear D gene. The CDR3 is 12 residues long. CDR1 is LNHDA, CDR2 SQIVND, per germline (reference sequence). The V and J ends lost 8 bases and 6 bases respectively, with 13 bases between them. The DNA for the CDR3 is TGTGCCAGTCGCGGTTACTCAGATGGCTACACCTTC. Amino acid sequence: CASRGYSDGYTF. Combining the CDR3 with reference TRBV19 and TRBJ1-2 gives the whole variable domain DGGITQSPKYLFRKEGQNVTLSCEQNLNHDAMYWYRQDPGQGLRLIYYSQIVNDFQKGDIAEGYSVSREKKESFPLTVTSAQKNPTAFYLCASRGYSDGYTFGSGTRLTVV.

This rearrangement joins TRBV7-3 to TRBJ2-5; D may be TRBD2 (6 bases). The CDR3 contains 18 residues. V was pared by 2 bases and J by 5 bases, with 24 bases between. CDR1 SGHTA and CDR2 FQGTGA come from the germline V gene. The CDR3 protein is CASSLPPGGSKEWETQYF. CDR3 DNA sequence: TGTGCCAGCAGCTTACCGCCCGGGGGTAGCAAAGAGTGGGAGACCCAGTACTTC.

This chain connects TRBV4-1 to TRBJ1-1; TRBD1 is a possible D gene (6 bases). V shed 6 bases and J shed 5 bases, with 19 bases lying between them. The CDR3 runs to 15 residues. Germline V CDR1 and CDR2: MGHRA, YSYEKL. This chain's CDR3 is CASSRTRGVQTEAFF. The CDR3 nucleotides read TGCGCCAGCAGTCGTACCAGGGGAGTGCAGACTGAAGCTTTCTTT.